This T cell receptor (beta chain) is drawn from a study of cytomegalovirus exposure and HLA in healthy donors. Study-wide context: Among the roughly 380 donors who were genotyped, about 84% fell in the genetic ancestry cluster that is associated with self-reported Caucasian donors. Study-wide points: A later analysis found TCR association rates differed by HLA locus, highest for DRB1 and lowest for HLA-C. Analysis performed later found more than 15,000 TCR beta sequences associated with HLA alleles at 0.05 false discovery rate.

The CMV serostatus of this donor was not recorded. The PCR was carried out with 60 Vbeta primers and 13 Jbeta primers. TCRdb keeps only in-frame clones here, not all; method: immunoSEQ multiplex PCR. This table holds 150,000 to 200,000 clones, approximately 72% found once. About this clone itself: Its antigen is not identified.

The sequencing sample was made of PBMCs. The receptor was derived from a human donor in good health.

The CDR3: CASSMASGGPYEQYF. CDR3 DNA: TGTGCCAGTAGTATGGCTAGCGGGGGGCCCTACGAGCAGTACTTC. V gene TRBV19 combines with J gene TRBJ2-7, with TRBD2 matching over 11 bases. Losses at the gene ends were 3 bases for V and 2 bases for J; bases not matched to a gene: 3. This CDR3 has 15 amino acids. Germline values: CDR1 LNHDA, CDR2 SQIVND (reference sequence).